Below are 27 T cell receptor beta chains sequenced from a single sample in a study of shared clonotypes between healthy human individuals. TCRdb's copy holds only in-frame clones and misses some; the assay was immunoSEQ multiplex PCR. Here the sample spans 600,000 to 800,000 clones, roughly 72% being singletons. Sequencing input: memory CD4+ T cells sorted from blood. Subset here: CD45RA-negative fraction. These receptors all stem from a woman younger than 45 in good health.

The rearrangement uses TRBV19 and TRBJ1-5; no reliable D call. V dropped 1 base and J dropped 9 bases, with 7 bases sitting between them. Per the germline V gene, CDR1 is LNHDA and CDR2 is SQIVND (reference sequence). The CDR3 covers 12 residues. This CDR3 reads CASSIGLRPQHF. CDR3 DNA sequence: TGTGCCAGTAGTATAGGTCTTCGGCCCCAGCATTTT.

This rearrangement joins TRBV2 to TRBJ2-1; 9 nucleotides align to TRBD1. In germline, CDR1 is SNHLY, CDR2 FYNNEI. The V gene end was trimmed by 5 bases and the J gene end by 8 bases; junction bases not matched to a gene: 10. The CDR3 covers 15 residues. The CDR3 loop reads CASSQGQGRYDEQFF. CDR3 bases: TGTGCCAGCAGTCAAGGACAGGGGCGGTACGATGAGCAGTTCTTC.

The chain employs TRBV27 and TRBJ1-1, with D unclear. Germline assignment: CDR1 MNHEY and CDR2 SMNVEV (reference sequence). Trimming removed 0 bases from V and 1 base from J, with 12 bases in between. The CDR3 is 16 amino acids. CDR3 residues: CASSLSSASENTEAFF. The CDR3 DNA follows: TGTGCCAGCAGTTTATCCTCAGCCAGCGAGAACACTGAAGCTTTCTTT.

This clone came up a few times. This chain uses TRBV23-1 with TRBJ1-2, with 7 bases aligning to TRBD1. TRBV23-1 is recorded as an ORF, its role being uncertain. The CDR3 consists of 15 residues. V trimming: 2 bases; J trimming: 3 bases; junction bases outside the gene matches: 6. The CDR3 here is CASSQRHQGDYGYTF. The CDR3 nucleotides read TGCGCCAGCAGTCAACGCCATCAGGGGGACTATGGCTACACCTTC.

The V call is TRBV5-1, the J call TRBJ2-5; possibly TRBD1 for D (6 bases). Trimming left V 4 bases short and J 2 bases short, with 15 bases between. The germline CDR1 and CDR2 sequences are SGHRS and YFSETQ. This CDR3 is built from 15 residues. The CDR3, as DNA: TGCGCCAGCAGCCTAGGACAGAATATGCAAGAGACCCAGTACTTC. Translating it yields CASSLGQNMQETQYF.

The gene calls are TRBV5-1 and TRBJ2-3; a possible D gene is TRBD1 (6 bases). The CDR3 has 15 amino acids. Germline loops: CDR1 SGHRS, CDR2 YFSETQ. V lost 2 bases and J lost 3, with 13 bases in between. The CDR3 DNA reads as TGCGCCAGCAGCTTTCCTCCGGGGACAACAGATACGCAGTATTTT. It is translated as CASSFPPGTTDTQYF.

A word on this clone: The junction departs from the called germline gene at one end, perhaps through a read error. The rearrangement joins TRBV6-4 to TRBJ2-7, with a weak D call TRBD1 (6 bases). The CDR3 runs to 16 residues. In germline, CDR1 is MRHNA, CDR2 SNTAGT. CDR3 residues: CATSDENTDSSYEQYF. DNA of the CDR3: TGTGCCACCAGTGACGAAAATACGGACAGTTCCTACGAGCAGTACTTC.

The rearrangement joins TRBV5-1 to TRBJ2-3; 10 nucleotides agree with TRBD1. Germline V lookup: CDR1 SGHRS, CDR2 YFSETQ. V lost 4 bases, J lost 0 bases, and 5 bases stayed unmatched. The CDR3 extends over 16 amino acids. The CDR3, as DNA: TGCGCCAGCAGCGTGGGACAGGGGATGAGCACAGATACGCAGTATTTT. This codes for CASSVGQGMSTDTQYF.

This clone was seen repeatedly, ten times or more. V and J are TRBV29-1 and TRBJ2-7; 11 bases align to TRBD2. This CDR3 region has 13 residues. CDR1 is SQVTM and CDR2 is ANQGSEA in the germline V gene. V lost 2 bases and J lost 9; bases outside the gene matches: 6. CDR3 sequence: CSVEYLAGGSQYF. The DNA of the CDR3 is TGCAGCGTTGAATACCTAGCGGGAGGTTCGCAGTACTTC.

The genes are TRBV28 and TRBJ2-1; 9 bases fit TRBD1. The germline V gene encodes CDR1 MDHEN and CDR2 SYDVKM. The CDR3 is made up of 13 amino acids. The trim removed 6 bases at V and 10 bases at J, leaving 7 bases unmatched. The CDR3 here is CASRATGGLEQFF. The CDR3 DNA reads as TGTGCCAGCAGGGCGACAGGGGGTTTGGAGCAGTTCTTC.

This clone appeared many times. This CDR3 is CASSLVGHSQETQYF. The CDR3 DNA reads TGTGCCAGCAGCTTGGTGGGACACTCTCAAGAGACCCAGTACTTC. The gene calls are TRBV5-4 and TRBJ2-5, with D maybe TRBD1 (6 bases). CDR1 is SGHNT, CDR2 YYREEE, per germline (reference sequence). Trimming removed 0 bases at V and 2 bases at J, with 11 bases between. CDR3 length: 15 amino acids.

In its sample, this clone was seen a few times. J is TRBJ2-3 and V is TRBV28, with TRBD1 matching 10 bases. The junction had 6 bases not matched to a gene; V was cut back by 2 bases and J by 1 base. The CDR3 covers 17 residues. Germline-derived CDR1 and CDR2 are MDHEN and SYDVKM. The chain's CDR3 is CASSLMTGGLRTDTQYF. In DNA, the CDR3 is TGTGCCAGCAGTTTAATGACAGGGGGCCTACGCACAGATACGCAGTATTTT.

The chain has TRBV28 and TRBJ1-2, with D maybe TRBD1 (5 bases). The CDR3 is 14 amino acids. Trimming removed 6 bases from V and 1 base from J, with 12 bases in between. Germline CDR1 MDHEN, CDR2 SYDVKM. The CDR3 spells CASRGEGRNYGYTF. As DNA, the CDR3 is TGTGCCAGCAGGGGAGAGGGGCGTAACTATGGCTACACCTTC.

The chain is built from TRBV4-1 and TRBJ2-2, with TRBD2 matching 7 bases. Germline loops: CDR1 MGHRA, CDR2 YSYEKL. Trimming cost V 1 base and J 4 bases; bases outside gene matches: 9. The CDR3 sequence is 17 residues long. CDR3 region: CASSQGQTSSGTGELFF. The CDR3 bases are TGCGCCAGCAGCCAAGGTCAGACTAGCTCGGGCACCGGGGAGCTGTTTTTT.

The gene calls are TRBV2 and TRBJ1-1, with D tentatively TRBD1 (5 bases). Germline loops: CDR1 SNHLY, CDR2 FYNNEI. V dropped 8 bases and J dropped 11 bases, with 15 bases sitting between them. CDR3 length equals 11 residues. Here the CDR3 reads CASGQGDYAFF. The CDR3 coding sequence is TGTGCCAGCGGACAAGGGGATTACGCTTTCTTT. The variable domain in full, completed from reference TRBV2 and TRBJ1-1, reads EPEVTQTPSHQVTQMGQEVILRCVPISNHLYFYWYRQILGQKVEFLVSFYNNEISEKSEIFDDQFSVERPDGSNFTLKIRSTKLEDSAMYFCASGQGDYAFFGQGTRLTVV.

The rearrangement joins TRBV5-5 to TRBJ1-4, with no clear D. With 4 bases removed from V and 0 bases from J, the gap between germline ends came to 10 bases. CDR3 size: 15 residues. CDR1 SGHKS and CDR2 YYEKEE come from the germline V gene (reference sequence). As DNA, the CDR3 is TGTGCCAGCAGCCCACCGGGTGCAACTAATGAAAAACTGTTTTTT. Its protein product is CASSPPGATNEKLFF.

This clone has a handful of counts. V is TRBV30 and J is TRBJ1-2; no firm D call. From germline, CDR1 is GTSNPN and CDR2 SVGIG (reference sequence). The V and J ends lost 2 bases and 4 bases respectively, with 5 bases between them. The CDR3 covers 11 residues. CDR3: CAWSPGYGYTF. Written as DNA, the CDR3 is TGTGCCTGGAGTCCAGGCTATGGCTACACCTTC.

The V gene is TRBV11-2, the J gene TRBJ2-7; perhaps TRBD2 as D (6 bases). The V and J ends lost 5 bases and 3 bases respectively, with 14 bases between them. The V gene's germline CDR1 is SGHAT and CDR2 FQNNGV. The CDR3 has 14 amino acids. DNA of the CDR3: TGTGCCAGCAGCACGGGACTCCTAGACTACGAGCAGTACTTC. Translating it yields CASSTGLLDYEQYF.

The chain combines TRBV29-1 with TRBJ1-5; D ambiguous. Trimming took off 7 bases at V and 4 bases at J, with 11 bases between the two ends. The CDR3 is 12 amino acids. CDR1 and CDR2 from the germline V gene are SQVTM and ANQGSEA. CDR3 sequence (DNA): TGCAGCGCGAAGGACGGGAATCAGCCCCAGCATTTT. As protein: CSAKDGNQPQHF. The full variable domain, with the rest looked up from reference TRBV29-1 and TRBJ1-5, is SAVISQKPSRDICQRGTSLTIQCQVDSQVTMMFWYRQQPGQSLTLIATANQGSEATYESGFVIDKFPISRPNLTFSTLTVSNMSPEDSSIYLCSAKDGNQPQHFGDGTRLSIL.

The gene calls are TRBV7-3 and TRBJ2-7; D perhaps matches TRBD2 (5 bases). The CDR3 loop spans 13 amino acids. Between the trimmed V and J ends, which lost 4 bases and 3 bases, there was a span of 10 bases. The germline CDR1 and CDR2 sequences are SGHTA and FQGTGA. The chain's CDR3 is CASSWYRDYEQYF. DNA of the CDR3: TGTGCCAGCAGCTGGTACCGGGACTACGAGCAGTACTTC.

CDR3 loop: CASRPGSSGANVLTF. DNA of the CDR3: TGTGCCAGCAGGCCTGGGAGCTCTGGGGCCAACGTCCTGACTTTC. The J gene is TRBJ2-6, the V gene TRBV6-6, with D possibly matching TRBD2 (5 bases). Trimming stripped 6 bases from V and 0 bases from J, with 9 bases between. There are 15 residues in the CDR3. Germline V CDR1 and CDR2: MNHNY, SVGAGI (reference sequence).

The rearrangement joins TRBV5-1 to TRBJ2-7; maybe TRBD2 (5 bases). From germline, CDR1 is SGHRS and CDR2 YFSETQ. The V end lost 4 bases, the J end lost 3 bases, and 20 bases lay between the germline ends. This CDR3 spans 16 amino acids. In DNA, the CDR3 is TGCGCCAGCAGCCCGGACGCCGGAGGAACTTTCTACGAGCAGTACTTC. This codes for CASSPDAGGTFYEQYF.

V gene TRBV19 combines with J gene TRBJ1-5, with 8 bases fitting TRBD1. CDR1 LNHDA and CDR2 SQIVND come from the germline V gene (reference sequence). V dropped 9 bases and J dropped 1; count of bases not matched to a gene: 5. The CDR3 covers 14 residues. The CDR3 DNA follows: TGTGCCAGCGGACAGGGCCTAAGCAATCAGCCCCAGCATTTT. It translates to CASGQGLSNQPQHF.

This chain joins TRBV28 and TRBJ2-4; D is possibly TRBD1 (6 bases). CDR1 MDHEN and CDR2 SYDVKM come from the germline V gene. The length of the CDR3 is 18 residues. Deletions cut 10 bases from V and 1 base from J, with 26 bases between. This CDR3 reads CATRPGHSGPMAKNIQYF. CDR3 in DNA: TGTGCCACCCGACCGGGACATTCAGGTCCCATGGCCAAAAACATTCAGTACTTC. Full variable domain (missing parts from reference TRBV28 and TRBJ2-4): DVKVTQSSRYLVKRTGEKVFLECVQDMDHENMFWYRQDPGLGLRLIYFSYDVKMKEKGDIPEGYSVSREKKERFSLILESASTNQTSMYLCATRPGHSGPMAKNIQYFGAGTRLSVL.

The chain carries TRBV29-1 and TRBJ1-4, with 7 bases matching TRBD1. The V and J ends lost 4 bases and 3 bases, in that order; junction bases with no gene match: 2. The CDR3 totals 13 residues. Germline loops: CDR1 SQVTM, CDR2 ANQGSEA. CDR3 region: CSVGTGANEKLFF. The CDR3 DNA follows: TGCAGCGTTGGGACAGGCGCTAATGAAAAACTGTTTTTT.

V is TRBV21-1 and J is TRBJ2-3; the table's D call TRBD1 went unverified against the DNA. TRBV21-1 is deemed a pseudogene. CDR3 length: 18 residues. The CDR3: CASSKRGDGQGATDTQYF. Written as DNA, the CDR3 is TGTGCCAGCAGCAAAAGAGGGGATGGACAGGGGGCCACAGATACGCAGTATTTT.

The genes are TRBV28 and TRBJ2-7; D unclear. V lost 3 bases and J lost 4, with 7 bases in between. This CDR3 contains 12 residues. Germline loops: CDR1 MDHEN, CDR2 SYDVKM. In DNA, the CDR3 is TGTGCCAGCAGTTTTCTTCCTTACGAGCAGTACTTC. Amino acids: CASSFLPYEQYF.